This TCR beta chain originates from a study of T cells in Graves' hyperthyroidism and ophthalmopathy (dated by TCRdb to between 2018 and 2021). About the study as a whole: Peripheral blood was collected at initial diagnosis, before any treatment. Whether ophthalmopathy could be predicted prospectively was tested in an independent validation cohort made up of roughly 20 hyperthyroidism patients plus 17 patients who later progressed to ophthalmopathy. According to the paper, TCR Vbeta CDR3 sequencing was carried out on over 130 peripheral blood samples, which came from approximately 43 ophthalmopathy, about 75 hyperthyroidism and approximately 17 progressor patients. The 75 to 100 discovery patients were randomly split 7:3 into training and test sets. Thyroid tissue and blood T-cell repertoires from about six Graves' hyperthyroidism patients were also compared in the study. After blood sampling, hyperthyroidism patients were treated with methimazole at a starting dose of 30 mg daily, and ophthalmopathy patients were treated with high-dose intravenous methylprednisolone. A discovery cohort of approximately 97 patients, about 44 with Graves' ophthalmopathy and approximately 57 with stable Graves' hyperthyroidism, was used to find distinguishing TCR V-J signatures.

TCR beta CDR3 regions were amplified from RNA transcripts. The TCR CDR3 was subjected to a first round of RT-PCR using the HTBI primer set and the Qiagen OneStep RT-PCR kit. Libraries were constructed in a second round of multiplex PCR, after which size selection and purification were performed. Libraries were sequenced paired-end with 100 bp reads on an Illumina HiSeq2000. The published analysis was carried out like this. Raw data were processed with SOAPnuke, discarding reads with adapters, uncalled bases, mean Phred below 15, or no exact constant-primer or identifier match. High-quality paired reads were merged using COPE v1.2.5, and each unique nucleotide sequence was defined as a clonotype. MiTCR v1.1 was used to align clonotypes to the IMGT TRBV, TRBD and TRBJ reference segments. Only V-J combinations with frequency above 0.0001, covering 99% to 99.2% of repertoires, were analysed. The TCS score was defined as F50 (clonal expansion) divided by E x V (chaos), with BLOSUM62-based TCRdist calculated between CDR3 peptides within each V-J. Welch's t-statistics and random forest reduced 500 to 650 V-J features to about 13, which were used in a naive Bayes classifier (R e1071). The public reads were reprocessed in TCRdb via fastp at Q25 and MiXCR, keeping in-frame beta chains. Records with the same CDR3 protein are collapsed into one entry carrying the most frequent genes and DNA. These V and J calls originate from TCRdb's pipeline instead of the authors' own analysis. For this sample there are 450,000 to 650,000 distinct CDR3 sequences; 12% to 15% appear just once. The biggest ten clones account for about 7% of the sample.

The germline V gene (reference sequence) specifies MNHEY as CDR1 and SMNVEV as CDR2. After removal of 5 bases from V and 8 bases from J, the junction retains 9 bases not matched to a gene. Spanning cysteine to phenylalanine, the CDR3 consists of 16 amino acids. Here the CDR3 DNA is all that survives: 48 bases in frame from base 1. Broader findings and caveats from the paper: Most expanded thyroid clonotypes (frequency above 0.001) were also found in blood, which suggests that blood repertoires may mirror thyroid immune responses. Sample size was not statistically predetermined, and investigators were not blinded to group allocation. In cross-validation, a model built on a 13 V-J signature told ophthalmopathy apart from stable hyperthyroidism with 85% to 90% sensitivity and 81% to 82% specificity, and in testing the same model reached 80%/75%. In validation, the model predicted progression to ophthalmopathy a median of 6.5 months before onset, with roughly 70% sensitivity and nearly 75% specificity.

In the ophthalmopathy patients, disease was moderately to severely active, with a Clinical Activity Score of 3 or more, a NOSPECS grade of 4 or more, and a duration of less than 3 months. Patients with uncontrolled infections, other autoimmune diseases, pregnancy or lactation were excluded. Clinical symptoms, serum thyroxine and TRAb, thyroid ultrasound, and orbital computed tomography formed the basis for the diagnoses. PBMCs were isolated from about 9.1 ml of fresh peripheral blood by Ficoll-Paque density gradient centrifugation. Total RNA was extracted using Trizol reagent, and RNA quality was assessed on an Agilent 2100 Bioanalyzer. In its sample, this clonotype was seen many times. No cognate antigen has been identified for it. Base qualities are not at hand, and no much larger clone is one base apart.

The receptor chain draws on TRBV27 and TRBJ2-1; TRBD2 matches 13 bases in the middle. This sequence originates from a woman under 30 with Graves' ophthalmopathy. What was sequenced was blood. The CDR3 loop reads CASSLTSGRGGDEQFF. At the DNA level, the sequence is TGTGCCAGCAGTCTTACTAGCGGGAGGGGAGGAGATGAGCAGTTCTTC.